The 7 T cell receptor beta chains below were found in one sample sequenced in a study of cytomegalovirus exposure and HLA in healthy donors. The primer mix had 60 Vbeta and 13 Jbeta primers. Only in-frame clones appear in the TCRdb table, and some are missing; sequencing was by immunoSEQ multiplex PCR. Counted here are over 200,000 clones, approximately 80% occurring once; the ten biggest clones make up 3.8%. The sample consisted of PBMCs. The source is a male donor in good health and CMV-seronegative.

The chain couples TRBV7-8 to TRBJ2-1; D remains unclear. Between the trimmed V and J ends, which lost 5 bases and 4 bases, there was a span of 21 bases. Germline V lookup: CDR1 SGHVS, CDR2 FQNEAQ. The CDR3 has 17 amino acids. The CDR3 is CASSPQTSRGLYNEQFF. Here the CDR3 DNA reads TGTGCCAGCAGCCCCCAGACTTCCCGCGGCTTATACAATGAGCAGTTCTTC.

The J gene is TRBJ2-7, the V gene TRBV5-6; 7 bases are shared with TRBD2. The CDR3 loop spans 16 amino acids. V shed 4 bases and J 4 bases; nucleotides not matched to a gene: 14. Germline assignment: CDR1 SGHDT and CDR2 YYEEEE. CDR3 loop: CASSPAGLGGRYEQYF. DNA for the CDR3: TGTGCCAGCAGCCCAGCGGGGCTAGGAGGTAGATACGAGCAGTACTTC.

The chain employs TRBV5-1 and TRBJ2-5, with a tentative D call TRBD1 (6 bases). V was pared by 4 bases and J by 0 bases, with 10 bases between. The CDR3 is made up of 14 amino acids. From germline, CDR1 is SGHRS and CDR2 YFSETQ. The CDR3 reads CASSPRTDQETQYF. The CDR3 nucleotides read TGCGCCAGCAGCCCGCGGACAGACCAAGAGACCCAGTACTTC.

This clone came up once. The rearrangement links TRBV19 to TRBJ1-2, with unresolved D. The V and J ends lost 5 bases and 8 bases respectively, with 15 bases between them. This CDR3 spans 13 amino acids. Germline V gene sequence: CDR1 LNHDA, CDR2 SQIVND (reference sequence). As DNA, the CDR3 is TGTGCCAGTAGTCAAGACTCCTCGGGGGGCTACACCTTC. Its translation: CASSQDSSGGYTF. Full variable domain (remainder filled in from reference TRBV19 and TRBJ1-2): DGGITQSPKYLFRKEGQNVTLSCEQNLNHDAMYWYRQDPGQGLRLIYYSQIVNDFQKGDIAEGYSVSREKKESFPLTVTSAQKNPTAFYLCASSQDSSGGYTFGSGTRLTVV.

This chain joins TRBV6-6 and TRBJ1-1; 8 bases align to TRBD1. The CDR3 extends over 15 amino acids. V dropped 5 bases and J dropped 4; count of bases not matched to a gene: 9. CDR1 MNHNY and CDR2 SVGAGI come from the germline V gene (reference sequence). The CDR3: CASSRTGLLGTEAFF. The CDR3, as DNA: TGTGCCAGCAGTCGGACAGGGCTTCTAGGCACTGAAGCTTTCTTT.

The rearrangement links TRBV6-5 to TRBJ2-1; 11 bases match TRBD2. This CDR3 has 13 amino acids. Germline CDR1 reads MNHEY; CDR2 reads SVGAGI. Unmatched junction bases numbered 0, after V lost 6 bases and J lost 5 bases. The CDR3 nucleotides are TGTGCCAGCAGGGGACTAGCGGACAATGAGCAGTTCTTC. Its translation: CASRGLADNEQFF.

This clone was observed a few times. The chain combines TRBV27 with TRBJ2-7, with a tentative D call TRBD1 (7 bases). CDR3 length: 13 residues. The V and J ends lost 5 bases and 3 bases respectively, with 11 bases between them. Germline CDR1 reads MNHEY; CDR2 reads SMNVEV (reference sequence). In DNA form, the CDR3 reads TGTGCCAGCAGTAGACAGGGAGGCTACGAGCAGTACTTC. It specifies CASSRQGGYEQYF.